The clone carrying this T cell receptor (beta chain) was observed once. Its specificity is not known. Next came a second PCR, run for about 7 to 12 cycles, which used a sample-barcoded 5' primer along with a J-beta primer mix. TCRdb itself ran the 5' RACE reads through MiXCR, one entry per CDR3 protein. The sample has roughly 720,000 distinct CDR3 sequences, about 53% seen once. The sample comes from a study of blood T cells in healthy people across ages. Regarding the study as a whole: Fewer expanded clones and more diversity marked long-lived versus aged donors. CMV infection status of these donors was not known.

This CDR3 is built from 15 residues. V gave up 2 bases and J gave up 11 bases; unmatched junction bases: 13. Germline loops: CDR1 SGHRS, CDR2 YFSETQ. The source is a man older than 75 in good health. Sequencing was performed on blood. The chain employs TRBV5-1 and TRBJ2-5; 9 bases are a match to TRBD1. Written as DNA, the CDR3 is TGCGCCAGCAGCTTAAGGACAGGGGAGGGCAATGAGCAGTACTTC. Amino acid sequence: CASSLRTGEGNEQYF.